The present entry profiles one TCR beta chain with its context. The data were produced by immunoSEQ multiplex PCR, yet TCRdb's version contains in-frame clones alone and is incomplete. The sample yields over 200,000 clones, just under 90% seen once. V lost 6 bases and J lost 5, with 7 bases in between. CDR3 length equals 10 residues. Germline V gene data show CDR1 as DFQATT and CDR2 as SNEGSKA (reference sequence). The data were obtained in a study of blood T cell repertoires in COVID-19. Sample: PBMCs or T cells enriched from blood (not recorded which). The chain uses TRBV20-1 and TRBJ2-5; D remains ambiguous. The origin of this receptor is a woman in her 30s with acute COVID-19. CDR3 coding DNA: TGCAGTGCCTTTCGGGAGACCCAGTACTTC. This gives the protein CSAFRETQYF.